This is a list of T cell receptor beta chains from one sample in a study of control samples from healthy donors and cancer patients. Generated by immunoSEQ multiplex PCR, the TCRdb table keeps only in-frame clones and is missing some. Counted here are 60,000 to 75,000 clones, about nine tenths occurring once; the ten biggest clones make up roughly 6%. Sequenced input: PBMCs. The source of these receptors is a man aged 60 to 75 with colorectal cancer. Each CDR3 is given with its conserved first and last residue. D genes are given only for firm matches. The listing skips clone size in some rows; elsewhere it reads once, few, many or a size class.

>TRBD2|TRBV3-1/TRBV3-2|-|TRBJ2-3
CASSLGVAGGRDAQYF
TGTGCCAGCAGCCTAGGGGTAGCGGGGGGACGTGATGCTCAGTATTTT
>-|TRBV5-6|-|TRBJ1-1
CASSWVESGTEAFF
TGTGCCAGCAGCTGGGTCGAATCGGGCACTGAAGCTTTCTTT
>-|TRBV2|-|TRBJ2-7
CASRAGPEQYF
TGTGCCAGCAGAGCAGGTCCCGAGCAGTACTTC
>-|TRBV27|-|TRBJ2-5
CASSLIGAETQYF
TGTGCCAGCAGCCTCATAGGGGCAGAGACCCAGTACTTC
>TRBD1|TRBV7-2|once|TRBJ2-3
CASSSLTGRVDTQYF
TGTGCCAGCAGCTCACTGACAGGGAGAGTAGATACGCAGTATTTT
>TRBD1|TRBV18|-|TRBJ2-6
CASSPFSTGTGMAGANVLTF
TGTGCCAGCTCACCATTTTCTACCGGGACAGGGATGGCTGGGGCCAACGTCCTGACTTTC
>-|TRBV6-1|-|TRBJ1-5
CASSDRQIDQPQHF
TGTGCCAGCAGTGACCGACAAATAGATCAGCCCCAGCATTTT
>-|TRBV3-1/TRBV3-2|-|TRBJ2-1
CASSQDGTDYNEQFF
TGTGCCAGCAGCCAAGATGGGACGGATTACAATGAGCAGTTCTTC
>-|TRBV27|-|TRBJ2-1
CASSLLGGARDEQFF
TGTGCCAGCAGTTTATTGGGGGGGGCCAGGGATGAGCAGTTCTTC
>-|TRBV3-1/TRBV3-2|-|TRBJ1-1
CASSRAEWNTEAFF
TGTGCCAGCAGCCGAGCCGAGTGGAACACTGAAGCTTTCTTT
>TRBD1|TRBV27|-|TRBJ2-3
CASRQGQGGFTDTQYF
TGTGCCAGCAGACAGGGACAGGGTGGTTTTACGGATACGCAGTATTTT
>-|TRBV6-2/TRBV6-3|-|TRBJ2-5
CASSYSMVQGPYQETQYF
TGTGCCAGCAGTTACTCAATGGTTCAGGGACCGTACCAAGAGACCCAGTACTTC
>TRBD1|TRBV12-3/TRBV12-4|once|TRBJ2-5
CASNRDSQETQYF
TGTGCCAGCAACCGGGACAGCCAAGAGACCCAGTACTTC
>-|TRBV18|-|TRBJ1-3
CASSPPGSSSGNTIYF
TGTGCCAGCTCACCACCGGGTTCGTCCTCTGGAAACACCATATATTTT
>-|TRBV12-3/TRBV12-4|-|TRBJ1-6
CASRNTGNSPLHF
TGTGCCAGCAGAAACACTGGAAATTCACCCCTCCACTTT
>TRBD1|TRBV28|many|TRBJ2-2
CASSGGGTGELFF
TGTGCCAGTTCAGGGGGTGGAACCGGGGAGCTGTTTTTT
>-|TRBV5-1|-|TRBJ2-2
CASSIDRYTGELFF
TGCGCCAGCAGCATCGACAGATACACCGGGGAGCTGTTTTTT
>TRBD1|TRBV2|-|TRBJ2-2
CASSLTGVSTGELFF
TGTGCCAGCAGCCTGACAGGGGTCAGCACCGGGGAGCTGTTTTTT
>-|TRBV7-2|-|TRBJ1-5
CASSSSGTYYNQPQHF
TGTGCCAGCAGCTCCTCCGGGACATATTACAATCAGCCCCAGCATTTT
>-|TRBV6-5|once|TRBJ2-1
CASSYSLAGSYNEQFF
TGTGCCAGCAGTTACTCGCTGGCAGGCTCTTACAATGAGCAGTTCTTC
>TRBD2|TRBV6-5|-|TRBJ2-7
CASAQLAGGYEQYF
TGTGCCAGCGCTCAACTAGCGGGGGGTTACGAGCAGTACTTC
>TRBD2|TRBV15|once|TRBJ2-2
CATSRIAGGYTGELFF
TGTGCCACCAGCAGGATAGCGGGGGGATATACCGGGGAGCTGTTTTTT
>TRBD1|TRBV27|-|TRBJ2-2
CASRQGLSGELFF
TGTGCCAGCCGACAGGGTCTCAGCGGGGAGCTGTTTTTT
>-|TRBV5-6|-|TRBJ1-2
CARPPWRSLGYTF
TGTGCCAGACCCCCATGGCGCTCCCTTGGCTACACCTTC
>-|TRBV3-1/TRBV3-2|-|TRBJ2-3
CASSREDTQYF
TGTGCCAGCAGCCGGGAGGATACGCAGTATTTT
>-|TRBV11-3|-|TRBJ2-5
CASSLFEETQYF
TGTGCCAGCAGCTTATTCGAAGAGACCCAGTACTTC
>-|TRBV18|-|TRBJ2-5
CASSPGLRETQYF
TGTGCCAGCTCACCGGGCCTACGAGAGACCCAGTACTTC
>-|TRBV6-1|-|TRBJ2-5
CASSEAGTSFAGTQYF
TGTGCCAGCAGTGAAGCAGGGACATCGTTTGCGGGGACCCAGTACTTC
>-|TRBV6-5|-|TRBJ2-1
CASNGGLSYNEQFF
TGTGCCAGCAACGGGGGGCTCTCCTACAATGAGCAGTTCTTC
>TRBD2|TRBV7-2|once|TRBJ2-4
CASSLVRAGGSIQYF
TGTGCCAGCAGCTTAGTCCGAGCGGGGGGGAGCATTCAGTACTTC
>-|TRBV2|-|TRBJ1-1
CASRRTGTGMNTEAFF
TGTGCCAGCAGACGCACCGGGACGGGCATGAACACTGAAGCTTTCTTT
>-|TRBV6-5|-|TRBJ2-2
CASRISGHQTGELFF
TGTGCCAGCAGAATCTCGGGACACCAAACCGGGGAGCTGTTTTTT
>TRBD2|TRBV27|-|TRBJ2-1
CASSNSPGTSRTSEQFF
TGTGCCAGCAGTAATTCCCCCGGGACTAGCCGCACGAGTGAGCAGTTCTTC
>-|TRBV10-3|once|TRBJ2-2
CAISERVGRGELFF
TGTGCCATCAGTGAACGGGTGGGACGGGGGGAGCTGTTTTTT
>TRBD2|TRBV7-2|-|TRBJ2-5
CASSPGGSAPTGETQYF
TGTGCCAGCAGCCCGGGGGGTTCGGCCCCAACAGGAGAGACCCAGTACTTC
>-|TRBV19|-|TRBJ1-6
CASSIKGEVPLHF
TGTGCCAGTAGTATCAAAGGGGAAGTTCCCCTCCACTTT
>TRBD1|TRBV12-5|-|TRBJ1-2
CASGLVLGTGVGYTF
TGTGCTAGTGGTTTGGTACTGGGGACAGGGGTAGGCTACACCTTC
>-|TRBV5-1|-|TRBJ1-6
CASSLAGDGNSPLHF
TGCGCCAGCAGCTTGGCCGGGGACGGTAATTCACCCCTCCACTTT
>-|TRBV11-3|-|TRBJ1-4
CASSLERGMGGLFF
TGTGCCAGCAGCTTAGAACGGGGAATGGGGGGACTGTTTTTT
>-|TRBV15|-|TRBJ2-5
CATSRSPAGRETQYF
TGTGCCACCAGCAGATCTCCGGCAGGACGGGAGACCCAGTACTTC
>TRBD2|TRBV19|-|TRBJ2-3
CASSIGTSGTDTQYF
TGTGCCAGTAGTATCGGGACTAGCGGAACAGATACGCAGTATTTT
>-|TRBV29-1|-|TRBJ1-4
CSASSGNEKLFF
TGCAGCGCCTCCAGCGGTAATGAAAAACTGTTTTTT
>-|TRBV6-5|once|TRBJ1-5
CASSRGGNQPQHF
TGTGCCAGCAGTAGGGGAGGGAATCAGCCCCAGCATTTT
>TRBD1|TRBV2|once|TRBJ2-5
CASRSTGAPQETQYF
TGTGCCAGCAGGTCGACAGGGGCCCCCCAAGAGACCCAGTACTTC
>TRBD1|TRBV5-8|-|TRBJ2-5
CASSRDGTAQETQYF
TGTGCCAGCAGCCGCGATGGGACAGCTCAAGAGACCCAGTACTTC
>-|TRBV10-2|-|TRBJ1-3
CASSEYDRGNTIYF
TGCGCCAGCAGTGAGTACGACAGGGGAAACACCATATATTTT
>-|TRBV20-1|-|TRBJ1-2
CSATQTGLYTF
TGCAGTGCCACACAGACAGGTCTCTACACCTTC
>-|TRBV12-5|-|TRBJ2-3
CASGLNVGAADTQYF
TGTGCTAGTGGTTTGAACGTGGGCGCGGCAGATACGCAGTATTTT
>-|TRBV5-1|-|TRBJ2-5
CASSLGTQGETQYF
TGCGCCAGCAGCCTCGGGACTCAGGGGGAGACCCAGTACTTC
>TRBD1|TRBV7-9|-|TRBJ1-2
CASSLTSGQNYGYTF
TGTGCCAGCAGCTTAACTTCGGGACAGAACTATGGCTACACCTTC
>-|TRBV15|-|TRBJ1-4
CATSRSKGQTNEKLFF
TGTGCCACCAGCAGAAGCAAGGGTCAAACTAATGAAAAACTGTTTTTT
>TRBD1|TRBV5-4|-|TRBJ1-3
CASSLGTGYSGNTIYF
TGTGCCAGCAGCTTGGGGACAGGATATTCTGGAAACACCATATATTTT